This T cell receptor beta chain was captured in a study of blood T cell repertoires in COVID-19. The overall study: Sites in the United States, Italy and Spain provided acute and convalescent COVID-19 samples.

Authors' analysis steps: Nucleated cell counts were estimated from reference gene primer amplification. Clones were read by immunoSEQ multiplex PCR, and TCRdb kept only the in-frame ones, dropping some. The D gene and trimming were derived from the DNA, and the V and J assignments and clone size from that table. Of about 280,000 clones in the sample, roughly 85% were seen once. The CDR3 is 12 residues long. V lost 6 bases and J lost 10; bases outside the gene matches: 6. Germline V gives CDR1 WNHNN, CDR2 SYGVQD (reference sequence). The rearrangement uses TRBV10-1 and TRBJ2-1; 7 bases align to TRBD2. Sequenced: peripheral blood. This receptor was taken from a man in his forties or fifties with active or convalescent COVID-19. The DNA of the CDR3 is TGCGCCAGCAGGAGCGGGGCCGTAGAGCAGTTCTTC. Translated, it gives CASRSGAVEQFF.